The present T cell receptor (beta chain) was sequenced within a study of blood T cells in healthy people across ages. Notes on the study in general: As age increased, TCR beta diversity per million T cells fell in a roughly linear fashion. It was the long-lived donors that had more naive CD4+ cells and higher diversity than aged donors.

Aged roughly 6 to 90, donors were systemically healthy Caucasians from Russia. CDR1 SGHDN and CDR2 FVKESK come from the germline V gene. The CDR3 runs 14 residues. The authors ran a second PCR of roughly 7 to 11 cycles using a sample-barcoded 5' primer and a J-beta primer mix. One entry per CDR3 protein results from TCRdb running MiXCR on the 5' RACE reads. Here the sample spans 700,000 or so distinct CDR3 sequences, 22% being singletons. This clonotype was detected only a few times. Its antigen is unidentified. Sequence at one end of the junction differs from germline and may be a read error. The V gene is TRBV14, the J gene TRBJ2-5; D gene unclear. The sequence was collected from a man aged 65 to 85 in good health. What was sequenced was blood. The CDR3 DNA reads TGTGCCAGCAGCCAAGATGATTTGTCCTACGAGCAGTGCTTC. This translates into CASSQDDLSYEQCF.